Each of the 23 T cell receptor beta chains below was sequenced from the same sample in a study of quantifying T cell responses using KT2 cells (dated by TCRdb to the late 2010s). With regard to the full study: RNA was DNase-treated and reverse transcribed with TCR alpha and beta constant-region primers, mostly using SuperScript III.

The library was built by means of UMI-ligation and nested PCR. The sequencer listed for this sample is Illumina MiSeq. Using T4 RNA ligase 1, a single-stranded oligonucleotide bearing the Illumina SP2 sequence plus a UMI was ligated onto the 3' end of the cDNA. PCR1 consisted of around 4 cycles (98 degrees C 15 s, 69 degrees C 30 s, 72 degrees C 40 s), and for the beta primer an equimolar mix of RC1.1 and RC1.2 was used to cover TRBC1 and TRBC2. The raw public reads went through TCRdb reprocessing: fastp at Q25, MiXCR clone calling, in-frame beta chains kept. Rows with a matching CDR3 protein are joined into one entry that keeps the most common DNA and genes. The sample table shows 39,000 or so distinct CDR3 sequences, and about 17% are seen once. The ten largest clones capture around 43% of the sample. Sequencing was performed on PBMCs spiked with cells of the T cell clone KT2. These receptors all come from a human donor.

This clonotype was observed a handful of times. This chain links TRBV6-1 with TRBJ1-1; tentatively, D is TRBD1 (5 bases). The CDR3 loop spans 13 amino acids. With 5 bases removed from V and 11 bases from J, the gap between germline ends came to 18 bases. CDR1 is MNHNS, CDR2 SASEGT, per germline. CDR3 nucleotide sequence: TGTGCCAGCAGTCCCCGGCAGGGTGATCAGGCTTTCTTT. Amino acid sequence: CASSPRQGDQAFF.

Ten or more counts support this clonotype. V is TRBV10-2 and J is TRBJ2-1, with 11 nucleotides matching TRBD2. This CDR3 spans 13 amino acids. The V gene end was trimmed by 4 bases and the J gene end by 10 bases; junction bases not matched to a gene: 3. Looked up from germline, CDR1 is WSHSY and CDR2 is SAAADI. CDR3 DNA sequence: TGCGCCAGCAGTGGGGGACTAGCGGCCGAGCAGTTCTTC. Amino acid sequence: CASSGGLAAEQFF.

The table lists this clonotype with a few counts. This chain uses TRBV12-3 or TRBV12-4 with TRBJ2-6; 12 bases are shared with TRBD2. The CDR3 is 17 residues long. J was trimmed by 4 bases and V by 5 bases; bases with no gene match: 6. CDR3 sequence (DNA): TGTGCCAGCAGTCTCGGGACTAGCGGGTACGGGGCCAACGTCCTGACTTTC. This gives the protein CASSLGTSGYGANVLTF.

This clonotype has just a few counts. The chain recombines TRBV7-3 with TRBJ2-3; perhaps TRBD2 as D (6 bases). Germline CDR1 is SGHTA and CDR2 is FQGTGA. Trimming stripped 4 bases from V and 6 bases from J, with 23 bases between. CDR3 length equals 17 residues. Here the CDR3 reads CASSSRPGLHLVDTQYF. The DNA for the CDR3 is TGTGCCAGCAGCTCGAGACCGGGACTCCACCTTGTGGATACGCAGTATTTT.

The chain employs TRBV2 and TRBJ1-1, with 7 positions matching TRBD1. The trim removed 11 bases at V and 4 bases at J, leaving 10 bases unmatched. Germline loops: CDR1 SNHLY, CDR2 FYNNEI. The CDR3 spans 13 residues. CDR3 region: CASTGQGGTEAFF. The CDR3 DNA follows: TGTGCCTCAACCGGGCAGGGGGGCACTGAAGCTTTCTTT.

The CDR3 nucleotides are TGTGCCAGCAGCCAAGATCGTACCCGGGACTACCGGGAGACCCAGTACTTC. Residues: CASSQDRTRDYRETQYF. The rearrangement uses TRBV3-1 and TRBJ2-5, with TRBD2 matching over 7 bases. Trimming cost V 0 bases and J 5 bases; bases outside gene matches: 12. Germline CDR1 reads LGHDT; CDR2 reads YNNKEL (reference sequence). The CDR3 runs 17 residues.

This clonotype occurred a few times. V is TRBV20-1 and J is TRBJ2-1, with TRBD2 identical over 8 bases. The CDR3 runs 13 residues. Germline CDR1 reads DFQATT; CDR2 reads SNEGSKA (reference sequence). V lost 5 bases, J lost 5 bases, and 5 bases stayed unmatched. The chain's CDR3 is CSAATSGDNEQFF. CDR3 nucleotides: TGCAGTGCTGCTACTAGCGGAGACAATGAGCAGTTCTTC.

This clonotype has a count of ten or more. This chain joins TRBV10-3 and TRBJ2-7; 7 bases fit TRBD2. The CDR3 spans 15 residues. V shed 1 base, J shed 2 bases, and the junction held 5 bases outside the gene matches. Per germline, CDR1 ENHRY and CDR2 SYGVKD. The CDR3: CAISEFERGTYEQYF. CDR3 bases: TGTGCCATCAGTGAGTTCGAGCGGGGCACCTACGAGCAGTACTTC.

The chain combines TRBV30 with TRBJ2-3; no reliable D call. The ends were cut back, 5 bases at V and 3 bases at J, with 12 bases in the middle. Germline CDR1 reads GTSNPN; CDR2 reads SVGIG (reference sequence). The CDR3 extends over 13 amino acids. The CDR3 here is CAWDFLRTDTQYF. The CDR3 nucleotides are TGTGCCTGGGACTTTTTGCGTACAGATACGCAGTATTTT.

The rearrangement links TRBV23-1 to TRBJ2-3; 8 bases match TRBD2. TRBV23-1 is an ORF for which the function is uncertain. This CDR3 is 15 amino acids long. V gave up 3 bases and J gave up 6 bases; unmatched junction bases: 8. The CDR3 DNA is TGCGCCAGCAGTCACTACTTGCGGGGGGTGGATACGCAGTATTTT. Translating it yields CASSHYLRGVDTQYF.

Only a few counts were recorded for this clonotype. The chain carries TRBV7-2 and TRBJ2-5; 8 nucleotides line up with TRBD1. The V segment lost 5 bases and the J segment 4 bases; nucleotides outside the gene matches: 6. CDR3 size: 14 residues. CDR1 and CDR2 from the germline V gene are SGHTA and FQGNSA. Here the CDR3 reads CASSPDRGGETQYF. CDR3 DNA: TGTGCCAGCAGCCCCGACAGGGGCGGAGAGACCCAGTACTTC.

This clonotype occurred many times. J is TRBJ2-7 and V is TRBV6-5; D gene ambiguous. From germline, CDR1 is MNHEY and CDR2 SVGAGI. CDR3 length: 14 amino acids. The germline V and J ends were trimmed by 0 bases and 0 bases, with 6 bases remaining between them. The CDR3 here is CASSYSSYSYEQYF. DNA for the CDR3: TGTGCCAGCAGTTACTCGAGTTACTCCTACGAGCAGTACTTC.

The chain carries TRBV7-2 and TRBJ1-2; D may be TRBD1 (5 bases). Germline CDR1 and CDR2: SGHTA and FQGNSA. The germline V and J ends were trimmed by 1 base and 12 bases, with 15 bases remaining between them. CDR3 length: 13 residues. The chain's CDR3 is CASSLEGRVLDTF. The CDR3 DNA follows: TGTGCCAGCAGCTTAGAGGGGCGCGTCCTGGACACCTTC.

This clonotype was counted many times. The chain carries TRBV5-4 and TRBJ2-3; 7 bases align to TRBD1. The CDR3 consists of 14 residues. With V trimmed by 4 bases and J by 1 base, 3 bases remained unmatched. CDR1 is SGHNT and CDR2 is YYREEE in the germline V gene (reference sequence). CDR3: CASSTGQGTDTQYF. The CDR3 DNA reads as TGTGCCAGCAGCACTGGACAGGGCACAGATACGCAGTATTTT.

To note about this clonotype: An end of the junction differs from the germline gene, which may be a read error. V gene TRBV5-5 combines with J gene TRBJ2-7; a weak D match, TRBD1 (6 bases). Looked up from germline, CDR1 is SGHKS and CDR2 is YYEKEE (reference sequence). The CDR3 consists of 17 residues. CDR3 loop: CASSTSGTTLRLYGQYF. CDR3 DNA sequence: TGTGCCAGCAGCACCTCCGGGACAACCCTACGACTTTACGGGCAGTACTTC.

The chain joins TRBV5-1 to TRBJ2-6; perhaps TRBD2 as D (5 bases). V dropped 0 bases and J dropped 0 bases, with 7 bases sitting between them. From germline, CDR1 is SGHRS and CDR2 YFSETQ. The CDR3 length is 16 residues. The CDR3 here is CASSLDGNSGANVLTF. The CDR3 DNA reads as TGCGCCAGCAGCTTGGACGGGAACTCTGGGGCCAACGTCCTGACTTTC.

The table lists this clonotype with a few counts. The chain joins TRBV10-3 to TRBJ2-3; 8 positions agree with TRBD2. CDR1 is ENHRY, CDR2 SYGVKD, per germline. The CDR3 runs to 15 residues. The V segment lost 0 bases and the J segment 2 bases; nucleotides outside the gene matches: 1. CDR3 in amino acids: CAISESGLDTDTQYF. DNA of the CDR3: TGTGCCATCAGTGAGTCGGGACTAGACACAGATACGCAGTATTTT.

This chain uses TRBV14 with TRBJ2-1; a possible D gene is TRBD2 (5 bases). Trimming stripped 4 bases from V and 0 bases from J, with 10 bases between. The CDR3 covers 15 residues. CDR1 and CDR2 (germline): SGHDN, FVKESK. This chain's CDR3 is CASSLPDSSYNEQFF. CDR3 DNA sequence: TGTGCCAGCAGCCTACCGGACTCCTCCTACAATGAGCAGTTCTTC.

This clonotype was recorded a few times. The junction does not match germline at one end; this may be a read error. V and J are TRBV6-5 and TRBJ1-5, with D hard to call. Per germline, CDR1 MNHEY and CDR2 SVGAGI. The CDR3 loop spans 13 amino acids. For the CDR3, the DNA is TGTGCCACCAGTAAAATAAGATCAGCGGCCCAGCATTTT. Translation: CATSKIRSAAQHF.

The CDR3 is CASSQERGAFYNEQFF. The CDR3 DNA reads TGTGCCAGCAGCCAAGAACGGGGGGCCTTCTACAATGAGCAGTTCTTC. V usage is TRBV4-2 and J usage is TRBJ2-1; TRBD2 is a possible D gene (7 bases). CDR3 length equals 16 residues. Trimming took 0 bases from V and 3 from J, leaving 12 bases between them. Germline CDR1 is LGHNA and CDR2 is YNFKEQ.

This chain joins TRBV4-1 and TRBJ2-7; 9 bases agree with TRBD1. The CDR3 is made up of 15 amino acids. Germline V gene lookup returns CDR1 MGHRA and CDR2 YSYEKL. Trimming removed 3 bases from V and 4 bases from J; junction bases left unmatched: 7. The CDR3 nucleotides read TGCGCCAGCAGCCACCCGAACAGGGGGCAGTACGAGCAGTACTTC. It codes for CASSHPNRGQYEQYF.

This clonotype came up once. This chain connects TRBV5-6 to TRBJ1-2, with no clear D. The CDR3 consists of 15 residues. The V gene lost 4 bases and the J gene lost 2 bases, with 15 bases spanning the gap. The germline CDR1 and CDR2 sequences are SGHDT and YYEEEE. CDR3 in DNA: TGTGCCAGCAGCCACTATTGGGAGTCCAACTATGGCTACACCTTC. As protein: CASSHYWESNYGYTF.

The rearrangement uses TRBV5-1 and TRBJ2-3; D may be TRBD2 (6 bases). Per the germline V gene, CDR1 is SGHRS and CDR2 is YFSETQ. This CDR3 region has 16 residues. Trimming took off 0 bases at V and 0 bases at J, with 11 bases between the two ends. As DNA, the CDR3 is TGCGCCAGCAGCTTGGGGCCTAGCGCGAGCACAGATACGCAGTATTTT. Its translation: CASSLGPSASTDTQYF.